Here is one TCR beta chain with its context. Its antigen is still unknown. This may arise from a read error, as a much more abundant clone is one base away. Germline-derived CDR1 and CDR2 are MDHEN and SYDVKM. V dropped 9 bases and J dropped 5 bases, with 21 bases sitting between them. This CDR3 has 15 residues. RNA transcripts provided the source from which TCR beta CDR3 regions were amplified. During a first-round RT-PCR of the TCR CDR3, the HTBI primer set was used. TCRdb re-analysed the multiplex PCR reads in MiXCR, keeping a single row per CDR3 protein. The sample lists around 350,000 distinct CDR3 sequences, roughly 25% seen once, with 73% in the top ten. This sample was included in a study of T cells in Graves' hyperthyroidism and ophthalmopathy. The wider study: Peripheral blood draws took place at initial diagnosis, ahead of any treatment.

Overall study findings and caveats: Ophthalmopathy was distinguished from stable hyperthyroidism by 13 V-J signatures.

The V and J genes are TRBV28 and TRBJ2-3; possibly TRBD1 or TRBD2 for D (6 bases each). The source material was blood. This TCR was sampled from a man aged 50 to 59 with Graves' hyperthyroidism. CDR3 region: CASYPGRGHEDTQYF. The CDR3 nucleotides are TGTGCCAGTTATCCGGGACGGGGGCACGAAGATACGCAGTATTTT.